This TCR beta chain was documented in a study of T cells in Graves' hyperthyroidism and ophthalmopathy. Authors of the study amplified TCR beta CDR3 regions from RNA transcripts. HTBI primers were employed in a first-round RT-PCR of the TCR CDR3. TCRdb redid the calling of the multiplex PCR reads with MiXCR, one entry per CDR3 protein. The sample holds 600,000 to 750,000 distinct CDR3 sequences; approximately 15% are singletons and the top ten take roughly a sixth. Stable disease denoted Graves' hyperthyroidism without ophthalmopathy progression within 18 months. Germline CDR1 is DFQATT and CDR2 is SNEGSKA (reference sequence). V lost 0 bases and J lost 5, with 1 base in between. The CDR3 spans 10 residues. This clonotype was counted a single time. A much larger clone is a single base away; this may be a read error.

The receptor comes from a man aged 45-60 years with Graves' hyperthyroidism. This chain joins TRBV20-1 and TRBJ1-2; D is undetermined. Material for sequencing was blood. The CDR3 sequence: CSAREYGYTF. The CDR3 DNA follows: TGCAGTGCTAGAGAGTATGGCTACACCTTC.